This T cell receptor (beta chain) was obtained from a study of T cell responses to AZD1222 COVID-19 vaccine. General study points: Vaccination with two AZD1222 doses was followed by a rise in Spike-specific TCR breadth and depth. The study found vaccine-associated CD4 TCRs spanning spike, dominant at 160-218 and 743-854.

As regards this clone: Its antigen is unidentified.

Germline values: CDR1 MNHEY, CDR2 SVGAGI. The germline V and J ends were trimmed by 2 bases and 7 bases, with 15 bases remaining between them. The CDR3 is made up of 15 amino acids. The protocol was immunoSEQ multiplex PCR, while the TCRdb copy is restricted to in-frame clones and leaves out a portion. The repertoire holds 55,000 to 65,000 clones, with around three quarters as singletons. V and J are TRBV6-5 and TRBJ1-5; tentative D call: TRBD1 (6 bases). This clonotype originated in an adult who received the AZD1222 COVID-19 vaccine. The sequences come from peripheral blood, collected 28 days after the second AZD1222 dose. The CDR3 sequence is CASSYPPPDRQPQHF. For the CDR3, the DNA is TGTGCCAGCAGTTACCCCCCCCCTGACAGGCAGCCCCAGCATTTT.